One sample yielded the 3 T cell receptor beta chains listed below, sequenced in a study of blood T cell repertoires in COVID-19. Using immunoSEQ multiplex PCR, the repertoire was profiled, and TCRdb retains in-frame clones only, with some absent. The profile shows about 130,000 clones, nearly 70% of them singletons. The sample was peripheral blood. Receptors were obtained from a woman aged 70-85 years with acute or convalescent COVID-19.

The chain couples TRBV29-1 to TRBJ1-4, with a weak D call TRBD1 (6 bases). The length of the CDR3 is 14 residues. CDR1 is SQVTM and CDR2 is ANQGSEA in the germline V gene. V dropped 5 bases and J dropped 1 base, with 11 bases sitting between them. CDR3: CSVSGQQTNEKLFF. The CDR3 coding sequence is TGCAGCGTTTCCGGACAGCAAACTAATGAAAAACTGTTTTTT.

V is TRBV6-2 or TRBV6-3 and J is TRBJ2-7, with D perhaps matching TRBD1 (7 bases). The V end lost 2 bases, the J end lost 3 bases, and 17 bases lay between the germline ends. CDR3 length: 16 residues. The germline CDR1 and CDR2 sequences are MNHEY and SVGEGT. The CDR3 region has the DNA TGTGCCAGCAGTTACCGCGGGACAGCAGGATTCTACGAGCAGTACTTC. Translating gives CASSYRGTAGFYEQYF.

The gene calls are TRBV7-2 and TRBJ2-3, with 11 bases lining up with TRBD2. The V gene end was trimmed by 4 bases and the J gene end by 2 bases; junction bases not matched to a gene: 5. This CDR3 region has 16 residues. CDR1 is SGHTA and CDR2 is FQGNSA in the germline V gene. DNA for the CDR3: TGTGCCAGCAGCTCGCGACTAGCGGGACCCACAGATACGCAGTATTTT. Protein: CASSSRLAGPTDTQYF.